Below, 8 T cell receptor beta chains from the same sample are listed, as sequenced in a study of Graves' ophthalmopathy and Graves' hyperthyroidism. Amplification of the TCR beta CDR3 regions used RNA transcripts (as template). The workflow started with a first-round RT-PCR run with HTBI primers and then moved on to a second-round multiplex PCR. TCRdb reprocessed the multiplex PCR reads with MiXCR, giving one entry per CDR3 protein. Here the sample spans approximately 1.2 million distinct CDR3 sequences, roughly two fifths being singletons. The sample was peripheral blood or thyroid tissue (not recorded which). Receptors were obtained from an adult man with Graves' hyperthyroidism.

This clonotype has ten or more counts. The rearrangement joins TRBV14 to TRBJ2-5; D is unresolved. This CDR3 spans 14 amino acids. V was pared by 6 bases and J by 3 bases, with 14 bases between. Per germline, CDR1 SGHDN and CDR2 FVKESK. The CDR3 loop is CASRRNLAEETQYF. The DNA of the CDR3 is TGTGCCAGCAGAAGGAATTTGGCGGAAGAGACCCAGTACTTC.

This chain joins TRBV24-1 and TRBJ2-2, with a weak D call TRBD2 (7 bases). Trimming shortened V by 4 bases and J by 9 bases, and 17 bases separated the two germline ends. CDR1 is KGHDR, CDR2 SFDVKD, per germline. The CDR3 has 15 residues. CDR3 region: CATSEKTGGRRELFF. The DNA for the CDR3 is TGTGCCACCAGTGAAAAGACAGGCGGGAGACGGGAGCTGTTTTTT.

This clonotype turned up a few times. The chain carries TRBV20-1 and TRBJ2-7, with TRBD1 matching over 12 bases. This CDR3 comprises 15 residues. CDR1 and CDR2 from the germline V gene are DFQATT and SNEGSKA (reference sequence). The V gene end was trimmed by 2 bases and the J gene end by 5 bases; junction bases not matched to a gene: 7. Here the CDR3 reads CSARNRDRGLHEQYF. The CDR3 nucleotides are TGCAGTGCTAGAAACCGGGACAGGGGGCTTCACGAGCAGTACTTC.

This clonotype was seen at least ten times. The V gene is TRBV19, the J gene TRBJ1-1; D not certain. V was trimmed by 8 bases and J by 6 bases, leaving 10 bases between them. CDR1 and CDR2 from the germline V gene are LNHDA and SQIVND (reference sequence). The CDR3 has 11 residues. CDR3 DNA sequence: TGTGCCAGTCTGAACAGTGCTGAAGCTTTCTTT. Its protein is CASLNSAEAFF. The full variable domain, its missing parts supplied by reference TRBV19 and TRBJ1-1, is DGGITQSPKYLFRKEGQNVTLSCEQNLNHDAMYWYRQDPGQGLRLIYYSQIVNDFQKGDIAEGYSVSREKKESFPLTVTSAQKNPTAFYLCASLNSAEAFFGQGTRLTVV.

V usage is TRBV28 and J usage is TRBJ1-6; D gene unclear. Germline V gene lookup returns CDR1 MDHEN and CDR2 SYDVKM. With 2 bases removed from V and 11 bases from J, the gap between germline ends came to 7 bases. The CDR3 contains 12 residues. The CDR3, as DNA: TGTGCCAGCAGTTTAAAGTCGGCACCCCTCCACTTT. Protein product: CASSLKSAPLHF.

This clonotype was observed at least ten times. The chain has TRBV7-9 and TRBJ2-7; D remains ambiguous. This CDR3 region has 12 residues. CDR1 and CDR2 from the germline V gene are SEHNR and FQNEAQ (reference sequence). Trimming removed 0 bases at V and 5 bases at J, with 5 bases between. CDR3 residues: CASSLAMDEQYF. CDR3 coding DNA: TGTGCCAGCAGCTTAGCGATGGACGAGCAGTACTTC.

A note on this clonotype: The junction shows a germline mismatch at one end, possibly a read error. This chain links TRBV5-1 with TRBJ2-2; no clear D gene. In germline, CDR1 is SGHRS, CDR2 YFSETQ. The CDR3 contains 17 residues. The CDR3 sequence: CASSLGRGSAHTGELFF. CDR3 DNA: TGTGCCAGCAGCTTAGGCCGCGGTAGTGCGCACACCGGGGAGCTGTTTTTT. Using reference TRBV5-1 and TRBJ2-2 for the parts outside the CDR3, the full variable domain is KAGVTQTPRYLIKTRGQQVTLSCSPISGHRSVSWYQQTPGQGLQFLFEYFSETQRNKGNFPGRFSGRQFSNSRSEMNVSTLELGDSALYLCASSLGRGSAHTGELFFGEGSRLTVL.

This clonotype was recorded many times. CDR3 bases: TGCAGCGTTGAGTATGGCGAGAAAGAAACCTACGAGCAGTACTTC. It encodes CSVEYGEKETYEQYF. The V gene is TRBV29-1, the J gene TRBJ2-7; D is undetermined. Germline V CDR1 and CDR2: SQVTM, ANQGSEA. Trimming stripped 3 bases from V and 2 bases from J, with 17 bases between. This CDR3 contains 15 residues.